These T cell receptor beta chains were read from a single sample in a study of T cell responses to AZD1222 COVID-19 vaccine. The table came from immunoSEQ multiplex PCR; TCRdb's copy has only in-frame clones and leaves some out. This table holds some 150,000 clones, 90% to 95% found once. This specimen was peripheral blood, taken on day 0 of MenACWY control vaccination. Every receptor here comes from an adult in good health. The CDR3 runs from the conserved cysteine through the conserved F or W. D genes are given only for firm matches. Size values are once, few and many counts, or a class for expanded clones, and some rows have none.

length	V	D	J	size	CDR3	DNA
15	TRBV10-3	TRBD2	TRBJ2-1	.	CAISDGRARGNEQFF	TGTGCCATCAGTGATGGGAGGGCCCGAGGTAATGAGCAGTTCTTC
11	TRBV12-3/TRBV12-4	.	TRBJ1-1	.	CASSGGIEAFF	TGTGCCAGCAGCGGGGGGATAGAAGCTTTCTTT
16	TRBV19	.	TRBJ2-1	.	CASSFRRTIRYNEQFF	TGTGCCAGTAGTTTTAGGCGAACGATTAGATACAATGAGCAGTTCTTC
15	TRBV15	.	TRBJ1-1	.	CATSIPPERNTEAFF	TGTGCCACCAGTATACCCCCGGAGAGGAACACTGAAGCTTTCTTT
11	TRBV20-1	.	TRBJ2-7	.	CSAGASYEQYF	TGCAGTGCGGGTGCCAGCTACGAGCAGTACTTC
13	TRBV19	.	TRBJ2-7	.	CASSPTHSYEQYF	TGTGCCAGTAGTCCGACACACTCCTACGAGCAGTACTTC
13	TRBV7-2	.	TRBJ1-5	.	CASSPLTYQPQHF	TGTGCCAGCAGCCCCCTTACCTATCAGCCCCAGCATTTT
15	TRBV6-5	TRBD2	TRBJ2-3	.	CASSRLAGGTDTQYF	TGTGCCAGCAGTAGACTAGCGGGGGGAACAGATACGCAGTATTTT
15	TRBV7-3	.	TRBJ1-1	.	CASSPSAGKNTEAFF	TGTGCCAGCAGCCCAAGTGCAGGCAAGAACACTGAAGCTTTCTTT
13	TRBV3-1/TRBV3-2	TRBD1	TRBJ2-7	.	CASSQGGQAEQYF	TGTGCCAGCAGCCAAGGGGGACAGGCCGAGCAGTACTTC
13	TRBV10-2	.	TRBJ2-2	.	CASRQSGTWELFF	TGCGCCAGCAGACAAAGCGGGACATGGGAGCTGTTTTTT
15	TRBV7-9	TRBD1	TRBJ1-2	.	CASSFMGQATYGYTF	TGTGCCAGCAGCTTCATGGGACAGGCCACCTATGGCTACACCTTC
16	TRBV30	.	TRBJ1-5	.	CAWSVLGSGSHQPQHF	TGTGCCTGGAGTGTACTGGGCAGTGGAAGCCATCAGCCCCAGCATTTT
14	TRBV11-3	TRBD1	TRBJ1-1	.	CASSPQGGNTEAFF	TGTGCCAGCAGCCCGCAGGGGGGCAACACTGAAGCTTTCTTT
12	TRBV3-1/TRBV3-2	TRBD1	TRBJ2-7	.	CASSQTGAEQYF	TGTGCCAGCAGCCAAACAGGGGCCGAGCAGTACTTC
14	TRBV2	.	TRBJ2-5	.	CASRSRDAQETQYF	TGTGCCAGCCGGAGCCGGGATGCCCAAGAGACCCAGTACTTC
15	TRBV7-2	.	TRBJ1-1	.	CASSPHPDRNTEAFF	TGTGCCAGCAGCCCTCACCCCGACAGGAACACTGAAGCTTTCTTT
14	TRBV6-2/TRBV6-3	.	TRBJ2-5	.	CASSYRQYQETQYF	TGTGCCAGCAGTTACCGACAGTACCAAGAGACCCAGTACTTC
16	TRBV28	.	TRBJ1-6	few	CASRLNMGRGISPLHF	TGTGCCAGCCGGTTGAATATGGGCAGGGGAATTTCACCCCTCCACTTT
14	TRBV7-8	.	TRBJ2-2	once	CASSLGANTGELFF	TGTGCCAGCAGCTTAGGCGCTAACACCGGGGAGCTGTTTTTT
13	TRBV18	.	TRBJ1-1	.	CASSHSSGTEAFF	TGTGCCAGCTCACACAGCTCGGGCACTGAAGCTTTCTTT
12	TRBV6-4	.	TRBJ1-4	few	CAIKTCNEKLFF	TGTGCCATTAAGACTTGTAATGAAAAACTGTTTTTT
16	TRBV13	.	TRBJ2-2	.	CASSAGRQAGAGELFF	TGTGCCAGCAGCGCGGGGCGGCAGGCCGGCGCCGGGGAGCTGTTTTTT
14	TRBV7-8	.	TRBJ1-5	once	CASTPFFGDQPQHF	TGTGCCAGCACCCCTTTTTTTGGGGATCAGCCCCAGCATTTT
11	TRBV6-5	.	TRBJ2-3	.	CASRVLDTQYF	TGTGCCAGCAGGGTATTAGATACGCAGTATTTT
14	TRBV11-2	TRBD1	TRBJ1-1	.	CASSPGQKNTEAFF	TGTGCCAGCAGCCCGGGACAGAAGAACACTGAAGCTTTCTTT
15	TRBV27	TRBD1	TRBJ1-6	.	CASTSYRDRGSPLHF	TGTGCCAGCACCTCCTACAGGGACAGAGGCTCACCCCTCCACTTT
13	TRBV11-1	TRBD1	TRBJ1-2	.	CASSDRGSYGYTF	TGTGCCAGCAGCGACAGGGGAAGTTATGGCTACACCTTC
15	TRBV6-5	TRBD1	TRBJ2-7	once	CASSYSGQAGYEQYF	TGTGCCAGCAGTTACTCAGGACAGGCCGGGTACGAGCAGTACTTC
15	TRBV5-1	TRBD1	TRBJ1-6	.	CASSLEGAIYSPLHF	TGCGCCAGCAGCTTGGAGGGGGCCATATACTCACCCCTCCACTTT
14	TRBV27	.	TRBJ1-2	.	CASSLTPRSQGYTF	TGTGCCAGCAGTTTAACCCCGCGTTCTCAAGGCTACACCTTC
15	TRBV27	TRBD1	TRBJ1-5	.	CASSPGTGGNQPQHF	TGTGCCAGCAGTCCCGGGACAGGGGGCAATCAGCCCCAGCATTTT
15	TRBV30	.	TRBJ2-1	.	CAWSPTPSSYNEQFF	TGTGCCTGGAGTCCGACACCGAGCTCCTACAATGAGCAGTTCTTC
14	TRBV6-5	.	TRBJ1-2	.	CASKAPRGGYGYTF	TGTGCCAGCAAGGCCCCACGAGGGGGCTATGGCTACACCTTC
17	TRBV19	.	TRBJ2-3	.	CASSTPRDTLSTDTQYF	TGTGCCAGTAGTACCCCCCGGGACACTCTATCCACAGATACGCAGTATTTT
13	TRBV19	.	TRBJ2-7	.	CASTPRGVYEQYF	TGTGCCAGTACCCCGAGAGGGGTCTACGAGCAGTACTTC
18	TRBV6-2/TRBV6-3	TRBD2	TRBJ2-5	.	CASSYSRPSGRGQETQYF	TGTGCCAGCAGTTACTCGAGGCCTAGCGGGAGGGGGCAAGAGACCCAGTACTTC
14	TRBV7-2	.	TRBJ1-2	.	CASSLVGPLAGYTF	TGTGCCAGCAGCTTAGTGGGGCCGCTGGCTGGCTACACCTTC